A selection of T cell receptor beta chains follows, all from one sample in a study of blood T cells in healthy people across ages. In TCRdb, the 5' RACE reads were re-called with MiXCR into one record per CDR3 protein. The sample has about 730,000 distinct CDR3 sequences; 35% to 45% are singletons. Sequencing used blood. The receptor set was obtained from a woman aged 60-70 years in good health. Both conserved end residues are part of each CDR3. D genes are given only for firm matches. Only part of the rows carry a size: once, few, many, or a class if the clone is expanded.

j_call,clone_size,d_call,v_call,cdr3_aa,cdr3_nt
TRBJ1-2,few,-,TRBV20-1,CSARGSVMDGYTF,TGCAGTGCTAGAGGGTCAGTGATGGATGGCTACACCTTC
TRBJ2-5,-,-,TRBV5-1,CASSCDETQYF,TGCGCCAGCAGCTGTGACGAGACCCAGTACTTC
TRBJ2-7,few,TRBD2,TRBV14,CASSSGLADSREQYF,TGTGCCAGCAGCAGTGGACTAGCGGATTCCCGGGAGCAGTACTTC
TRBJ2-7,few,TRBD1,TRBV15,CATSLFTGTGGGEQYF,TGTGCCACCAGCTTATTTACCGGGACAGGGGGGGGCGAGCAGTACTTC
TRBJ2-1,-,-,TRBV28,CASTSSGLETQFF,TGTGCCAGCACCTCCTCAGGGTTGGAGACCCAGTTCTTC
TRBJ1-1,few,-,TRBV5-1,CASKLLPANTEAFF,TGCGCCAGCAAACTTCTACCGGCGAACACTGAAGCTTTCTTT
TRBJ1-2,few,-,TRBV12-3/TRBV12-4,CASSFSGTEYGYTF,TGTGCCAGCAGTTTCAGCGGGACTGAGTATGGCTACACCTTC
TRBJ2-4,many,-,TRBV10-2,CASSGSMIAKNIQYF,TGCGCCAGCAGTGGGTCTATGATAGCCAAAAACATTCAGTACTTC
TRBJ2-7,-,TRBD2,TRBV7-3,CASSLLKWAGGPYNEQYF,TGTGCCAGCAGCTTATTAAAGTGGGCGGGGGGGCCTTACAATGAGCAGTACTTC
TRBJ2-3,many,TRBD2,TRBV9,CASSVRTSGNTDTQYF,TGTGCCAGCAGCGTTCGGACTAGCGGCAACACAGATACGCAGTATTTT
TRBJ2-7,once,TRBD2,TRBV6-5,CASRPTSGVEQYF,TGTGCCAGCAGGCCGACTAGCGGGGTCGAGCAGTACTTC
TRBJ2-7,many,TRBD2,TRBV4-1,CASSQELAGLYEQYF,TGCGCCAGCAGCCAGGAATTAGCGGGACTCTACGAGCAGTACTTC
TRBJ2-1,few,-,TRBV6-4,CASSDYNRDNNEQFF,TGTGCCAGCAGTGACTATAACAGAGATAACAATGAGCAGTTCTTC
TRBJ2-5,-,-,TRBV10-3,CAISKDFSSLYNEQYF,TGTGCCATCAGTAAGGACTTCTCTTCGCTCTACAATGAGCAGTACTTC
TRBJ2-1,-,-,TRBV3-1,CASSQDFGGVEQFF,TGTGCCAGCAGCCAAGATTTTGGTGGGGTTGAGCAGTTCTTC
TRBJ1-2,many,TRBD1,TRBV28,CASRPDDTGVYGYTF,TGTGCCAGCAGACCTGATGATACAGGGGTCTATGGCTACACCTTC
TRBJ2-2,-,TRBD2,TRBV6-1,CASTGGSNTGELFF,TGTGCCAGCACGGGGGGTTCGAACACCGGGGAGCTGTTTTTT
TRBJ1-2,-,-,TRBV27,CASSSGSWGDYGYTF,TGTGCCAGCAGCTCTGGGAGTTGGGGGGACTATGGCTACACCTTC
TRBJ2-3,-,TRBD1,TRBV7-6,CASSPNRGETDTQYF,TGTGCCAGCAGCCCTAACAGGGGCGAGACAGATACGCAGTATTTT
TRBJ2-5,-,-,TRBV21-1,CASSKRGTGGWKLETQYF,TGTGCCAGCAGCAAGAGGGGGACAGGGGGATGGAAACTAGAGACCCAGTACTTC
TRBJ1-1,-,-,TRBV6-2/TRBV6-3,CASSYSQGAFF,TGTGCCAGCAGTTATTCCCAGGGGGCTTTCTTT
TRBJ1-2,few,TRBD1,TRBV6-2/TRBV6-3,CASRNSGTGGGYTF,TGTGCCAGCCGCAACTCCGGGACAGGGGGCGGCTACACCTTC
TRBJ1-6,-,-,TRBV20-1,CSASQDSPLHF,TGCAGTGCTAGTCAGGATTCACCCCTCCACTTT
TRBJ2-3,few,-,TRBV7-2,CASSVYSTDTQYF,TGTGCCAGCAGCGTTTACAGCACAGATACGCAGTATTTT
TRBJ2-3,-,-,TRBV12-3/TRBV12-4,CASSRPRGAGADTQYF,TGTGCCAGCAGTCGTCCCCGGGGGGCAGGAGCAGATACGCAGTATTTT
TRBJ2-5,-,TRBD1,TRBV28,CASSIRDRGQETQYF,TGTGCCAGCAGTATCCGGGACAGGGGGCAAGAGACCCAGTACTTC
TRBJ2-3,-,TRBD2,TRBV20-1,CSAIRTGGNTDTQYF,TGCAGTGCTATAAGAACGGGAGGCAACACAGATACGCAGTATTTT
TRBJ2-7,-,-,TRBV6-6,CASKYQLIYEQYF,TGTGCCAGCAAGTACCAGCTGATCTACGAGCAGTACTTC
TRBJ2-3,-,TRBD2,TRBV6-2/TRBV6-3,CASSGTSFGDTQYF,TGTGCCAGCAGTGGGACTAGCTTCGGAGATACGCAGTATTTT
TRBJ2-7,-,-,TRBV6-5,CASSYSIAHEQYF,TGTGCCAGCAGTTACTCTATTGCTCACGAGCAGTACTTC
TRBJ2-2,-,-,TRBV5-1,CASSLEPAGTSNTGELFF,TGCGCCAGCAGCTTGGAACCCGCCGGGACCTCGAACACCGGGGAGCTGTTTTTT
TRBJ2-7,few,TRBD1,TRBV20-1,CSAPDRFYEQYF,TGCAGTGCTCCGGACAGGTTTTACGAGCAGTACTTC
TRBJ2-3,-,TRBD2,TRBV5-1,CASSRLAGEPNTQYF,TGCGCCAGCAGCCGACTAGCGGGGGAACCCAATACGCAGTATTTT
TRBJ2-1,-,-,TRBV2,CAPSFDHEQFF,TGTGCCCCCAGCTTTGACCATGAGCAGTTCTTC
TRBJ1-5,-,-,TRBV12-3/TRBV12-4,CASSSSMGAYSNQPQHF,TGTGCCAGCAGTTCATCGATGGGGGCGTATAGCAATCAGCCCCAGCATTTT
TRBJ1-1,-,TRBD1,TRBV3-1,CASSRAQGAGEAFF,TGTGCCAGCAGCCGAGCGCAGGGGGCTGGGGAAGCTTTCTTT
TRBJ2-7,-,TRBD2,TRBV7-3,CASSPYGTSRNEQYF,TGTGCCAGCAGCCCCTACGGGACTAGTCGTAACGAGCAGTACTTC
TRBJ2-7,few,TRBD2,TRBV15,CATNNAAGAEQYF,TGTGCCACCAACAATGCAGCGGGAGCCGAGCAGTACTTC
TRBJ2-3,-,TRBD2,TRBV7-2,CASTRGGSTDTQYF,TGTGCCAGCACTAGGGGAGGGAGCACAGATACGCAGTATTTT